Each of the 24 T cell receptor beta chains below was sequenced from the same sample in a study of blood T cell repertoires in COVID-19. The assay was immunoSEQ multiplex PCR, and TCRdb's table has in-frame clones only and misses some. The repertoire holds hundreds of thousands of clones, 65% to 85% seen once, with 3% to 4% in the top ten. Sample: peripheral blood. Receptor source: a woman aged 40 to 55 with active or convalescent COVID-19.

The chain recombines TRBV5-6 with TRBJ1-5, with unresolved D. Trimming cost V 2 bases and J 5 bases, with 5 bases left between them. Per germline, CDR1 SGHDT and CDR2 YYEEEE. The CDR3 has 12 amino acids. The CDR3 sequence is CASSFSDQPQHF. In nucleotides, the CDR3 is TGTGCCAGCAGCTTTTCGGATCAGCCCCAGCATTTT.

This clone was observed a few times. This sample also contains other DNA sequences that code for the same CDR3. The V gene is TRBV7-3, the J gene TRBJ2-3, with 8 bases matching TRBD1. This CDR3 region has 14 residues. Unmatched junction bases numbered 2, after V lost 5 bases and J lost 1 base. Germline loops: CDR1 SGHTA, CDR2 FQGTGA. CDR3 amino acids: CASSPGQGTDTQYF. The CDR3 DNA reads TGTGCCAGCAGCCCGGGACAGGGCACAGATACGCAGTATTTT.

This clone is a singleton in its sample. The chain couples TRBV7-2 to TRBJ2-7, with D possibly matching TRBD1 (7 bases). Between the trimmed V and J ends, which lost 2 bases and 6 bases, there was a span of 17 bases. This CDR3 is 15 amino acids long. Per the germline V gene, CDR1 is SGHTA and CDR2 is FQGNSA. This chain's CDR3 is CASSLWRAGGGEQYF. The DNA of the CDR3 is TGTGCCAGCAGCTTATGGCGGGCAGGGGGAGGCGAGCAGTACTTC.

The chain joins TRBV6-5 to TRBJ1-2, with a weak D call TRBD1 (6 bases). The germline V gene encodes CDR1 MNHEY and CDR2 SVGAGI. The V end lost 5 bases, the J end lost 7 bases, and 11 bases lay between the germline ends. This CDR3 comprises 12 residues. The CDR3 DNA sequence: TGTGCCAGCAGTAACAGGGTACTTGGCTACACCTTC. Its protein product is CASSNRVLGYTF.

The chain joins TRBV7-6 to TRBJ2-2, with 7 positions matching TRBD2. The CDR3 spans 14 residues. V dropped 4 bases and J dropped 4; count of bases not matched to a gene: 3. The germline gives CDR1 SGHVS, CDR2 FNYEAQ. The CDR3 DNA sequence: TGTGCCAGCAGCTCGGGACTACCCACCGGGGAGCTGTTTTTT. Residues: CASSSGLPTGELFF.

This CDR3 is CASSKTGGSGYTF. CDR3 sequence (DNA): TGTGCCAGCAGTAAAACAGGGGGCAGTGGCTACACCTTC. The rearrangement links TRBV6-5 to TRBJ1-2, with 9 nucleotides matching TRBD1. The CDR3 runs 13 residues. The ends lost 5 bases at V and 7 bases at J; junction bases unmatched: 5. Germline V gene data show CDR1 as MNHEY and CDR2 as SVGAGI.

The chain combines TRBV3-1 (or the pseudogene TRBV3-2) with TRBJ1-5, with D hard to call. The CDR3 is 15 amino acids. CDR1 is LGHDT, CDR2 YNNKEL, per germline (reference sequence). The V end lost 0 bases, the J end lost 7 bases, and 13 bases lay between the germline ends. CDR3: CASSQDLRSHQPQHF. The CDR3 nucleotides are TGTGCCAGCAGCCAAGATTTACGGTCCCACCAGCCCCAGCATTTT.

This chain links TRBV2 with TRBJ1-5; TRBD1 might be the D (6 bases). Germline V gene lookup returns CDR1 SNHLY and CDR2 FYNNEI. V shed 6 bases and J shed 2 bases, with 14 bases lying between them. The CDR3 covers 15 residues. The CDR3 DNA is TGTGCCAGCAGGTTAAGGGAGGGGGGCAATCAGCCCCAGCATTTT. Protein: CASRLREGGNQPQHF.

J is TRBJ1-1 and V is TRBV3-1 (or the pseudogene TRBV3-2); 7 nucleotides agree with TRBD1. CDR1 and CDR2 (germline): LGHDT, YNNKEL (reference sequence). The V and J ends lost 2 bases and 4 bases, in that order; junction bases with no gene match: 10. This CDR3 is built from 16 residues. In DNA, the CDR3 is TGTGCCAGCAGCCAACAGGGGGTATCGACTGGCACTGAAGCTTTCTTT. Amino acid sequence: CASSQQGVSTGTEAFF.

This clone has just one count. The CDR3 is CASSFGGRFTGELFF. In DNA, the CDR3 is TGTGCCAGCAGTTTTGGGGGCCGGTTCACCGGGGAGCTGTTTTTT. This rearrangement joins TRBV28 to TRBJ2-2, with D possibly TRBD1 on 6 matching bases. The CDR3 has 15 amino acids. Germline loops: CDR1 MDHEN, CDR2 SYDVKM. V lost 3 bases and J lost 4, with 12 bases in between.

The CDR3 DNA reads TGCAGCGTCGTGCAGGATGGCTACACCTTC. Translated: CSVVQDGYTF. The rearrangement joins TRBV29-1 to TRBJ1-2; D not certain. V was trimmed by 6 bases and J by 6 bases, leaving 8 bases between them. CDR1 and CDR2 (germline): SQVTM, ANQGSEA. This CDR3 region has 10 residues.

The chain employs TRBV20-1 and TRBJ2-3; no clear D gene. V lost 4 bases, J lost 6 bases, and 8 bases lay in between. CDR3 length equals 11 residues. Per germline, CDR1 DFQATT and CDR2 SNEGSKA (reference sequence). CDR3 bases: TGCAGTGCTACCCTCTCGGATACGCAGTATTTT. Translation: CSATLSDTQYF.

This clone was counted a single time. This chain connects TRBV27 to TRBJ1-1; 7 bases agree with TRBD1. Germline V gives CDR1 MNHEY, CDR2 SMNVEV (reference sequence). The length of the CDR3 is 18 residues. V lost 2 bases, J lost 3 bases, and 15 bases stayed unmatched. The CDR3, as DNA: TGTGCCAGCAGTTTAACGACAGGGTGGCCGATTCGCGACACTGAAGCTTTCTTT. Protein product: CASSLTTGWPIRDTEAFF.

V gene TRBV29-1 combines with J gene TRBJ1-1, with TRBD1 matching 7 bases. Losses at the gene ends were 7 bases for V and 5 bases for J; bases not matched to a gene: 4. Germline loops: CDR1 SQVTM, CDR2 ANQGSEA. CDR3 length: 11 residues. The CDR3 reads CSAGQATEAFF. CDR3 nucleotides: TGCAGCGCTGGACAGGCTACTGAAGCTTTCTTT.

The rearrangement uses TRBV5-4 and TRBJ2-5; 10 nucleotides match TRBD1. Trimming removed 5 bases from V and 1 base from J; junction bases left unmatched: 8. The CDR3 spans 16 residues. Germline V gene sequence: CDR1 SGHNT, CDR2 YYREEE (reference sequence). CDR3 amino acids: CASSSGTGAFQETQYF. In DNA form, the CDR3 reads TGTGCCAGCAGTTCCGGGACAGGGGCCTTCCAAGAGACCCAGTACTTC.

The V gene is TRBV27, the J gene TRBJ2-7; tentatively, D is TRBD1 (5 bases). The length of the CDR3 is 15 residues. The V end lost 6 bases, the J end lost 6 bases, and 21 bases lay between the germline ends. CDR1 MNHEY and CDR2 SMNVEV come from the germline V gene (reference sequence). Written as DNA, the CDR3 is TGTGCCAGCAGGCCTATCCCAGGGCCTCCCCTCGAGCAGTACTTC. This sequence encodes CASRPIPGPPLEQYF.

The chain uses TRBV27 and TRBJ1-2; 12 nucleotides align to TRBD1. Germline CDR1 reads MNHEY; CDR2 reads SMNVEV (reference sequence). The CDR3 contains 14 residues. The V gene end was trimmed by 5 bases and the J gene end by 7 bases; junction bases not matched to a gene: 5. The CDR3, as DNA: TGTGCCAGCAGTAGGCCGGGACAGGGGGCTGGCTACACCTTC. Protein: CASSRPGQGAGYTF.

CDR3 sequence (DNA): TGTGCCAGTAGCACGCAGGGGATTCAGCCCCAGCATTTT. Translated: CASSTQGIQPQHF. The chain has TRBV19 and TRBJ1-5; tentatively, D is TRBD1 (6 bases). Germline V lookup: CDR1 LNHDA, CDR2 SQIVND (reference sequence). This CDR3 is built from 13 residues. V lost 6 bases and J 6 bases, leaving 12 bases between the germline ends.

V is TRBV4-2 and J is TRBJ1-2; 7 nucleotides line up with TRBD1. Germline CDR1 is LGHNA and CDR2 is YNFKEQ. The ends lost 2 bases at V and 7 bases at J; junction bases unmatched: 7. The CDR3 is 14 residues long. The CDR3 loop reads CASSQTDREGGYTF. In DNA form, the CDR3 reads TGTGCCAGCAGCCAAACAGACAGGGAAGGTGGCTACACCTTC.

The chain carries TRBV30 and TRBJ1-3; D is possibly TRBD1 (6 bases). V was shortened by 0 bases and J by 8 bases, with 17 bases between the two germline ends. CDR1 is GTSNPN, CDR2 SVGIG, per germline (reference sequence). This CDR3 has 15 amino acids. The CDR3 protein is CAWSVRDQGLDTIYF. The CDR3 DNA reads as TGTGCCTGGAGTGTAAGGGACCAGGGGCTTGACACCATATATTTT. The full variable domain, completed using reference TRBV30 and TRBJ1-3, is SQTIHQWPATLVQPVGSPLSLECTVEGTSNPNLYWYRQAAGRGLQLLFYSVGIGQISSEVPQNLSASRPQDRQFILSSKKLLLSDSGFYLCAWSVRDQGLDTIYFGEGSWLTVV.

This chain uses TRBV28 with TRBJ1-1; TRBD1 agrees at 9 bases. From germline, CDR1 is MDHEN and CDR2 SYDVKM. The CDR3 extends over 15 amino acids. Trimming cost V 5 bases and J 3 bases; bases outside gene matches: 7. The CDR3 loop is CASSTRTGADTEAFF. As DNA, the CDR3 is TGTGCCAGCAGTACCAGGACAGGGGCAGACACTGAAGCTTTCTTT.

J is TRBJ2-7 and V is TRBV3-1 (or the pseudogene TRBV3-2), with 8 nucleotides matching TRBD1. The CDR3 contains 15 residues. The ends lost 5 bases at V and 0 bases at J; junction bases unmatched: 6. Germline CDR1 is LGHDT and CDR2 is YNNKEL (reference sequence). CDR3 DNA sequence: TGTGCCAGCAGCAAAGGGACAGGATCCTCCTACGAGCAGTACTTC. It encodes CASSKGTGSSYEQYF.

The chain uses TRBV14 and TRBJ2-3; TRBD2 is a possible D gene (6 bases). This CDR3 has 16 residues. V was clipped by 4 bases and J by 4 bases, with 18 bases between them. Germline loops: CDR1 SGHDN, CDR2 FVKESK. Here the CDR3 reads CASSRAAAWGADTQYF. In nucleotides, the CDR3 is TGTGCCAGCAGCCGCGCCGCAGCCTGGGGGGCAGATACGCAGTATTTT. The full variable domain, with the rest looked up from reference TRBV14 and TRBJ2-3, is EAGVTQFPSHSVIEKGQTVTLRCDPISGHDNLYWYRRVMGKEIKFLLHFVKESKQDESGMPNNRFLAERTGGTYSTLKVQPAELEDSGVYFCASSRAAAWGADTQYFGPGTRLTVL.

A word on this clone: One end of the junction fails to match germline, which may point to a read error. The V and J genes are TRBV5-4 and TRBJ1-2; a weak D match, TRBD1 (6 bases). The CDR3 covers 12 residues. Germline values: CDR1 SGHNT, CDR2 YYREEE (reference sequence). The CDR3 sequence is CALGRGDYGYTF. As DNA, the CDR3 is TGCGCCTTGGGCAGGGGAGACTATGGCTACACCTTC.